The present T cell receptor beta chain was sequenced within a study of blood T cells in healthy people across ages. There were healthy Caucasian individuals from Russia, aged roughly 6 to 90, serving as donors. The draw of peripheral blood yielded approximately 10 milliliters from each donor. For the second PCR, which ran for roughly 6 to 12 cycles, a sample-barcoded 5' primer and a J-beta primer mix were used. Via MiXCR, TCRdb re-called the 5' RACE reads, giving one row per CDR3 protein. This sample yields 550,000 to 800,000 distinct CDR3 sequences, of which roughly 32% are seen a single time; 15% belongs to the top ten. This clonotype has at least ten counts. The antigen remains unidentified. Germline CDR1 reads LNHNV; CDR2 reads YYDKDF (reference sequence). The CDR3 contains 14 residues. Trimming left V 6 bases short and J 5 bases short, with 16 bases between. Study-level points and caveats: Changes in expanded clonotypes were possibly confounded, as the CMV status of donors was unknown. Higher naive T cell percentage went strongly together with higher TCR beta diversity.

V gene TRBV15 combines with J gene TRBJ1-2; D is ambiguous. The clonotype originates from a woman of 80 years or more in good health. Sequencing was carried out using blood. The CDR3 coding sequence is TGTGCCACCAGAGAAGAGATTTACCCATATGGCTACACCTTC. This sequence encodes CATREEIYPYGYTF.